This T cell receptor beta chain was recovered during a study of post-analysis software for immune sequencing data. Looking at the study overall: There were relapsing-remitting, secondary progressive and progressive-relapsing multiple sclerosis among the disease courses included.

This CDR3 spans 13 amino acids. V shed 8 bases and J shed 4 bases, with 13 bases lying between them. From germline, CDR1 is SEHNR and CDR2 FQNEAQ (reference sequence). Included in the TCR beta cDNA libraries were unique molecular identifiers. Starting from approximately 0.95 to 9.8 million T cells, the study yielded about 490,000 cDNA molecules. MiXCR was run by TCRdb on the PCR reads, yielding one entry per CDR3 protein. The sample shows under 200,000 distinct CDR3 sequences, 29% of them seen only once. Only a few counts were recorded for this clonotype. Its matching antigen is unknown. Study-wide results and limits: Strong co-clustering by F measure was seen for same-batch samples. Patients had higher frequencies than controls of about five TRBV segments, including TRBV5-6, TRBV5-1 and TRBV20-1. Compared against controls, patients with multiple sclerosis displayed significantly lower normalized Chao1 diversity.

The chain joins TRBV7-9 to TRBJ2-3; a weak D match, TRBD1 (6 bases). The source of this sequence is a girl aged 2-17 years with multiple sclerosis. The sequenced sample was blood. The CDR3 nucleotides read TGTGCCAGCTCGTGGGGGCACGCAGATACGCAGTATTTT. Residues: CASSWGHADTQYF.